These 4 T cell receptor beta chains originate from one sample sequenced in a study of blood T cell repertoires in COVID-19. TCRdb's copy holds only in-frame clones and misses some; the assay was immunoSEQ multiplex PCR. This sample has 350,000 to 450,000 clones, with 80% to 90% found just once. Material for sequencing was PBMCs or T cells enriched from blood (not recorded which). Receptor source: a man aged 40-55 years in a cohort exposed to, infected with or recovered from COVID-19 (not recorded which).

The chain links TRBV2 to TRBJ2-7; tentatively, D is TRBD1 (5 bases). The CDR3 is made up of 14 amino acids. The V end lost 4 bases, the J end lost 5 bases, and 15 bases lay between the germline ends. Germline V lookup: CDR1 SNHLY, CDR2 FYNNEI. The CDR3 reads CASSGQSRSDEQYF. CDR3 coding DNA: TGTGCCAGCAGTGGACAGTCTCGATCCGACGAGCAGTACTTC.

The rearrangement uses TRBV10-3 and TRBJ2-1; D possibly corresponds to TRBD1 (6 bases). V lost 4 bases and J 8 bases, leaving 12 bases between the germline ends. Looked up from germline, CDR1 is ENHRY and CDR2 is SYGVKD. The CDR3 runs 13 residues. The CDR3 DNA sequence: TGTGCCATCAGTGCCGGACAGATATATGAGCAGTTCTTC. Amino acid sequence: CAISAGQIYEQFF.

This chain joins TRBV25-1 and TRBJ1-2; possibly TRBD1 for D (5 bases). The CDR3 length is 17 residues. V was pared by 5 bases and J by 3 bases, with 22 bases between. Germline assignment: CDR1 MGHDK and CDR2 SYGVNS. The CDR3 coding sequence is TGTGCCAGCAGTCACCTTACTCAGGGAGGTCGGGACTATGGCTACACCTTC. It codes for CASSHLTQGGRDYGYTF.

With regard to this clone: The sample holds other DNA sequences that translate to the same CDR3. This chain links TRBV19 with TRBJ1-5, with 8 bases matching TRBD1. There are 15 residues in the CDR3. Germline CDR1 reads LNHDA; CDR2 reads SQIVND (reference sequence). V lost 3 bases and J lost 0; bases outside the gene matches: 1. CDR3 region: CASSMGQASNQPQHF. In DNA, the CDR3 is TGTGCCAGTAGTATGGGACAGGCTAGCAATCAGCCCCAGCATTTT.